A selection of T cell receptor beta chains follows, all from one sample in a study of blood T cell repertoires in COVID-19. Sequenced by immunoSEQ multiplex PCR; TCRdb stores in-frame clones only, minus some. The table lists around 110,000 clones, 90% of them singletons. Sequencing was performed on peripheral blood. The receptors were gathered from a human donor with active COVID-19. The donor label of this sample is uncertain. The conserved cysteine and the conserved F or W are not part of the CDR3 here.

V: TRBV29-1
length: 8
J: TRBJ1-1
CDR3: SARNTEAF

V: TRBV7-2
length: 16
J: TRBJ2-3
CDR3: ASSIGLAGGPTTDTQY

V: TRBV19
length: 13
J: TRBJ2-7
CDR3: ASSPWTGHSYEQY

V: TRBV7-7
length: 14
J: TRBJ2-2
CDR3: ASSVTPGWGTGELF

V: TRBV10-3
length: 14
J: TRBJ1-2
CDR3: AISWWDSQGALGYT

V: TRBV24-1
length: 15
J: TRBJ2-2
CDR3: ATSDPTSPSNTGELF

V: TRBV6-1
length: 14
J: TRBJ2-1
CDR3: ASSEMAESSYNEQF

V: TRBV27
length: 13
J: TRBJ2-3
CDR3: ASSLFTGGRDTQY

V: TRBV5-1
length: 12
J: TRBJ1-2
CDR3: ASSSRLSDDGYT

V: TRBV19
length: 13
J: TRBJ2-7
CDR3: ASSMRQGAPGEQY

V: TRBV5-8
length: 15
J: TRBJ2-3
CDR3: ASSLGLAGGSTDTQY

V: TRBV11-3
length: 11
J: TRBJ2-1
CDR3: ASSLVHGNEQF

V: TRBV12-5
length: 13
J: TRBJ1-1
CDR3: ASGLLSGVGTEAF

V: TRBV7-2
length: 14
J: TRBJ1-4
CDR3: ASSLGTPRGVEKLF

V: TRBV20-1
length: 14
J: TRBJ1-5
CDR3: SASRAGERNNQPQH

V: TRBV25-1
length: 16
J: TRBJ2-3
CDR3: ASSEPKGLAGDEDTQY

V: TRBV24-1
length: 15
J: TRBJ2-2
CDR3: ATSDPRTGGTTGELF

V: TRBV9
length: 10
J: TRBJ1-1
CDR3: ASSTLAGYAF

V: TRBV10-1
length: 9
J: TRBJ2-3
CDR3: ASSSTDTQY

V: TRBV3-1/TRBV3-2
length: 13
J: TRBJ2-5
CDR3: ASSQDWAGDETQY

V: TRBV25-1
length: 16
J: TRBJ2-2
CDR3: ASSESRGLRGDTGELF

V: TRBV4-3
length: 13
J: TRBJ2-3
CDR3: ASSQRTGRTDTQY

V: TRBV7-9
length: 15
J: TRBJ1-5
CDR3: ASSLRDRGRGGGPQH

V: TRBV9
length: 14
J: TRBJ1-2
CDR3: ASSVTANPGFRGYT

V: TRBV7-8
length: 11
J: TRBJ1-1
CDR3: ASSGAESGRFF

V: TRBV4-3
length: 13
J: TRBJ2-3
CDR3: ASSGTGGSTDTQY

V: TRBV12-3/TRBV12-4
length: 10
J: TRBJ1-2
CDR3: ASRGDGGRYT

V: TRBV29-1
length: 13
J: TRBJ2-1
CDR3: SARLGLAGGTEQF

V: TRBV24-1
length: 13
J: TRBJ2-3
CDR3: ATSGRAASTDTQY

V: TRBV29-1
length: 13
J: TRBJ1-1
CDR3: SVEDGAGRNTEAF

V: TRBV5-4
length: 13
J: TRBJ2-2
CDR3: ASSSQAGFPGELF

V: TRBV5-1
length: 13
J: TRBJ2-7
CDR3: ASHPGTGRPYEQY

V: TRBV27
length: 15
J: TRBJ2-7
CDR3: ASSLINSGTSSYEQY

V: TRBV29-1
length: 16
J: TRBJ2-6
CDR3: SARSERGGPSGANVLT

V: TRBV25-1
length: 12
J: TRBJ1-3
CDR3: ASSETVSGNTIY

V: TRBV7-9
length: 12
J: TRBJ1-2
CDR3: ASSPGQAFYGYT

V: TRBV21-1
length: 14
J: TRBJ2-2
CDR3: ASITTGLRDTGELF

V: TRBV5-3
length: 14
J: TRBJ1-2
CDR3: ARSLWDFLGDYGYT